A single sample is the source of the 21 T cell receptor beta chains below, sequenced in a study of blood T cell dynamics during melanoma immunotherapy. Stated time point: pre-treatment baseline. Repertoires were generated with immunoSEQ multiplex PCR, while TCRdb's copy carries only in-frame clones and drops some. The repertoire holds 350 to 450 clones, with roughly 73% as singletons. Sequencing was performed on central memory CD8+ T cells from blood, taken from a patient treated with checkpoint blockade. These receptors all stem from a human donor with melanoma.

V is TRBV11-2 and J is TRBJ2-5; D is unresolved. V dropped 5 bases and J dropped 5 bases, with 18 bases sitting between them. The germline CDR1 and CDR2 sequences are SGHAT and FQNNGV. CDR3 length: 15 residues. In DNA, the CDR3 is TGTGCCAGCAGCCAAAAGTTTGCCCAATGGGAGACCCAGTACTTC. This codes for CASSQKFAQWETQYF.

The chain carries TRBV21-1 and TRBJ2-1; the table names TRBD1, a call not compared with the DNA. TRBV21-1 is annotated as a pseudogene. CDR3 length: 19 amino acids. The CDR3 spells CASTISNLGHQATPNEQFF. CDR3 bases: TGTGCCAGCACCATCTCGAACCTTGGACATCAGGCGACTCCCAATGAGCAGTTCTTC.

The chain uses TRBV27 and TRBJ2-3; tentatively, D is TRBD2 (5 bases). The CDR3 loop spans 15 amino acids. CDR1 is MNHEY, CDR2 SMNVEV, per germline (reference sequence). V was clipped by 1 base and J by 4 bases, with 12 bases between them. The chain's CDR3 is CASSLLGSRADTQYF. DNA of the CDR3: TGTGCCAGCAGTTTATTAGGGAGTCGAGCAGATACGCAGTATTTT.

To note about this clone: The junction differs from germline at one of its ends, possibly a read error. V gene TRBV7-7 combines with J gene TRBJ2-1; TRBD1 agrees at 10 bases. Germline V lookup: CDR1 SSHAT, CDR2 FNYEAQ (reference sequence). The CDR3 totals 14 residues. CDR3 nucleotide sequence: TGTGCTAGCAGCATAGCGACAGGGGGCTATGAGCAGTTCTTC. Its translation is CASSIATGGYEQFF.

This clone was seen just once. The V gene is TRBV6-4, the J gene TRBJ2-3; D uncertain. Germline lookup yields CDR1 MRHNA and CDR2 SNTAGT. This CDR3 has 15 amino acids. With 2 bases removed from V and 0 bases from J, the gap between germline ends came to 9 bases. The CDR3 DNA sequence: TGTGCCAGCAGTGACGTGCCGGCGAGCACAGATACGCAGTATTTT. Amino acids: CASSDVPASTDTQYF.

Judged by abundance, this clone is hyperexpanded. The CDR3 is CASSESAGQPAEPQHF. CDR3 DNA: TGCGCCAGCAGTGAGTCGGCGGGACAACCAGCTGAGCCCCAGCATTTT. The V gene is TRBV10-1, the J gene TRBJ1-5; perhaps TRBD1 as D (6 bases). Trimming removed 0 bases from V and 8 bases from J, with 17 bases in between. Germline loops: CDR1 WNHNN, CDR2 SYGVQD (reference sequence). CDR3 length: 16 residues.

This clone has a handful of counts. The CDR3 DNA is TGTGCCAGCAGTGATTATCCCGGAGAGACCCAGTACTTC. Translating gives CASSDYPGETQYF. The genes are TRBV6-4 and TRBJ2-5; D gene uncertain. Germline CDR1 is MRHNA and CDR2 is SNTAGT. CDR3 length: 13 residues. The V gene lost 3 bases and the J gene lost 4 bases, with 9 bases spanning the gap.

The chain employs TRBV4-3 and TRBJ2-7, with D unresolved. Germline CDR1 is LGHNA and CDR2 is YSLEER. The CDR3 has 15 residues. The ends were cut back, 3 bases at V and 0 bases at J, with 12 bases in the middle. The CDR3 loop is CASSHIPANSYEQYF. The CDR3 nucleotides read TGCGCCAGCAGCCATATCCCGGCCAACTCCTACGAGCAGTACTTC.

The V gene is TRBV5-6, the J gene TRBJ2-7; TRBD1 matches 7 bases. The CDR3 is made up of 16 amino acids. The V gene end was trimmed by 1 base and the J gene end by 4 bases; junction bases not matched to a gene: 11. Germline-derived CDR1 and CDR2 are SGHDT and YYEEEE. CDR3 amino acids: CASSLWDSLPGYEQYF. Written as DNA, the CDR3 is TGTGCCAGCAGCTTGTGGGACAGCCTCCCGGGGTACGAGCAGTACTTC.

V gene TRBV29-1 combines with J gene TRBJ2-3; 10 bases match TRBD1. The CDR3 covers 13 residues. Germline lookup yields CDR1 SQVTM and CDR2 ANQGSEA. The V gene end was trimmed by 5 bases and the J gene end by 9 bases; junction bases not matched to a gene: 8. In DNA, the CDR3 is TGCAGCGTTTTGACAGGGGGCGCGGAAACGCAGTATTTT. This translates into CSVLTGGAETQYF.

The chain joins TRBV27 to TRBJ2-7, with 9 positions matching TRBD2. From germline, CDR1 is MNHEY and CDR2 SMNVEV (reference sequence). V trimming: 6 bases; J trimming: 3 bases; junction bases outside the gene matches: 6. The CDR3 is made up of 14 amino acids. The CDR3 loop reads CASRPSGGFYEQYF. CDR3 nucleotide sequence: TGTGCCAGCAGACCAAGCGGGGGGTTCTACGAGCAGTACTTC.

This sequence joins TRBV27 and TRBJ2-7; D is uncertain. This CDR3 comprises 13 residues. Germline lookup yields CDR1 MNHEY and CDR2 SMNVEV (reference sequence). V lost 2 bases and J lost 4, with 9 bases in between. The CDR3 spells CASSLSPDYEQYF. CDR3 in DNA: TGTGCCAGCAGTTTAAGTCCCGATTACGAGCAGTACTTC.

The chain joins TRBV4-2 to TRBJ2-5; 9 nucleotides match TRBD2. The last part of the DNA fits TRBJ2-7 better; the J call may be wrong. This CDR3 comprises 15 residues. The germline CDR1 and CDR2 sequences are LGHNA and YNFKEQ. In DNA form, the CDR3 reads TGTGCCAGCAGCCAAGGTCTGCGGGAGGGCCGCGAGCAGTACTTC. It yields the protein CASSQGLREGREQYF.

This clone came up once. The rearrangement links TRBV28 to TRBJ2-5; a weak D match, TRBD2 (9 bases). Trimming shortened V by 4 bases and J by 4 bases, and 22 bases separated the two germline ends. The CDR3 is 17 amino acids. The V gene's germline CDR1 is MDHEN and CDR2 SYDVKM. This CDR3 is CASSSGGFGGRVETQYF. CDR3 sequence (DNA): TGTGCCAGCAGTTCAGGGGGCTTTGGCGGGAGGGTAGAGACCCAGTACTTC.

This rearrangement joins TRBV9 to TRBJ2-2, with D uncertain. The V end was cut by 1 base, the J end by 9 bases, with 1 base between. The CDR3 extends over 10 amino acids. Germline values: CDR1 SGDLS, CDR2 YYNGEE. Here the CDR3 reads CASSVRELFF. CDR3 sequence (DNA): TGTGCCAGCAGCGTAAGGGAGCTGTTTTTT.

This clone was seen a few times. The chain combines TRBV6-6 with TRBJ2-7; tentatively, D is TRBD1 (5 bases). Trimming pared 10 bases from V and 10 bases from J, leaving 11 bases between. The CDR3 extends over 9 amino acids. From germline, CDR1 is MNHNY and CDR2 SVGAGI (reference sequence). The CDR3 here is CANPGIQYF. The CDR3 DNA sequence: TGTGCCAACCCAGGGATACAGTACTTC.

Only a few counts were recorded for this clone. CDR3 region: CASSMARSYGYTF. CDR3 DNA: TGTGCCAGCAGCATGGCCCGCAGCTATGGCTACACCTTC. The chain carries TRBV21-1 and TRBJ1-2; the table's D call, TRBD1, has no DNA check behind it. TRBV21-1 is listed as a pseudogene. The CDR3 has 13 amino acids.

The chain links TRBV5-1 to TRBJ2-1; 8 bases are a match to TRBD2. Germline CDR1 SGHRS, CDR2 YFSETQ. This CDR3 has 14 amino acids. The V gene end was trimmed by 7 bases and the J gene end by 6 bases; junction bases not matched to a gene: 9. In nucleotides, the CDR3 is TGCGCCAGCCGAGACGCGGGAGGAGTCAATGAGCAGTTCTTC. It specifies CASRDAGGVNEQFF.

This chain uses TRBV2 with TRBJ1-5, with D hard to call. From germline, CDR1 is SNHLY and CDR2 FYNNEI. The CDR3 runs 15 residues. V was cut by 1 base and J by 7 bases, with 14 bases left in between. CDR3 nucleotide sequence: TGTGCCAGCAGTGAAGGTCTTGGTGCGCTGCAGCCCCAGCATTTT. Translated, it gives CASSEGLGALQPQHF. Full variable domain (remainder filled in from reference TRBV2 and TRBJ1-5): EPEVTQTPSHQVTQMGQEVILRCVPISNHLYFYWYRQILGQKVEFLVSFYNNEISEKSEIFDDQFSVERPDGSNFTLKIRSTKLEDSAMYFCASSEGLGALQPQHFGDGTRLSIL.

This rearrangement joins TRBV27 to TRBJ2-2, with D possibly being TRBD2 (7 bases). The CDR3 has 15 amino acids. Per germline, CDR1 MNHEY and CDR2 SMNVEV (reference sequence). With 7 bases removed from V and 2 bases from J, the gap between germline ends came to 14 bases. CDR3 nucleotide sequence: TGTGCCAGCATCGGAGGGGGGGCAAACACCGGGGAGCTGTTTTTT. It specifies CASIGGGANTGELFF.

The chain couples TRBV6-1 to TRBJ2-7; either TRBD1 or TRBD2 may supply D (5 bases each). CDR1 is MNHNS, CDR2 SASEGT, per germline. V was shortened by 2 bases and J by 5 bases, with 16 bases between the two germline ends. There are 15 residues in the CDR3. CDR3 amino acids: CASSENPTGPDEQYF. Written as DNA, the CDR3 is TGTGCCAGCAGTGAAAACCCGACGGGACCAGACGAGCAGTACTTC.